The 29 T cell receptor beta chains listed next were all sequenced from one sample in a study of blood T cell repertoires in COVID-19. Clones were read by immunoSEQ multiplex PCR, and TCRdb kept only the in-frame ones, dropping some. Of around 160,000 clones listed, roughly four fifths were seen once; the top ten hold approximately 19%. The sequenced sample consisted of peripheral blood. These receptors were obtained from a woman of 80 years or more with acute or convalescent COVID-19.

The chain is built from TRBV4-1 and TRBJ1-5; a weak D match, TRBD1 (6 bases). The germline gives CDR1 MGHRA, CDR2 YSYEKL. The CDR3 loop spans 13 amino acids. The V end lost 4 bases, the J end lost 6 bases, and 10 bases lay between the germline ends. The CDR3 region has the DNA TGCGCCAGCAGCCGACAGGAAGGTCAGCCCCAGCATTTT. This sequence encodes CASSRQEGQPQHF.

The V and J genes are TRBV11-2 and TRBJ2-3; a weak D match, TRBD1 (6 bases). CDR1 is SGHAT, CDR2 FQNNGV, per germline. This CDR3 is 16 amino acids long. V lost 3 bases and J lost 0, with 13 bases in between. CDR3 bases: TGTGCCAGCAGCTTCCGGGTGAGGGGGAGCACAGATACGCAGTATTTT. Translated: CASSFRVRGSTDTQYF.

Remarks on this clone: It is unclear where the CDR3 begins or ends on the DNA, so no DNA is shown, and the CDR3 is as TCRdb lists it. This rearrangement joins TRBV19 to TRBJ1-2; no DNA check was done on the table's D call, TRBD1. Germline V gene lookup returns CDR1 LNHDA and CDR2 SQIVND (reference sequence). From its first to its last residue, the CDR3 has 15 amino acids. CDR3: CASREFGDGTGLPSF.

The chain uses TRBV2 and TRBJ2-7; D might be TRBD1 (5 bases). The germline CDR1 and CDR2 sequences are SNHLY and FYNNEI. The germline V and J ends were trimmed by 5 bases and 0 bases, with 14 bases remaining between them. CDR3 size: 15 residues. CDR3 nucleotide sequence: TGTGCCAGCAGTTTAAAGACAGCTAGCTCCTACGAGCAGTACTTC. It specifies CASSLKTASSYEQYF.

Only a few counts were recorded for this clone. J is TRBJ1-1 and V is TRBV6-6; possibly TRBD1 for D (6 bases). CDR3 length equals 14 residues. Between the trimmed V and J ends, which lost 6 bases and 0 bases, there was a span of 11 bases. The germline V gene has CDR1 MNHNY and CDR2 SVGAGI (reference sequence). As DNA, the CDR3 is TGTGCCAGCAGACAGGGTTCCCTGAACACTGAAGCTTTCTTT. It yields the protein CASRQGSLNTEAFF.

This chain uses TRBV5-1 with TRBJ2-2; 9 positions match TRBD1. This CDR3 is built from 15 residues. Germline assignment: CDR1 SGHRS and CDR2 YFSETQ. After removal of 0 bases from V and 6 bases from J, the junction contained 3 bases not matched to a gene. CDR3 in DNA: TGCGCCAGCAGCTTGGTGGGACAGGGATCCGGGGAGCTGTTTTTT. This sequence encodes CASSLVGQGSGELFF.

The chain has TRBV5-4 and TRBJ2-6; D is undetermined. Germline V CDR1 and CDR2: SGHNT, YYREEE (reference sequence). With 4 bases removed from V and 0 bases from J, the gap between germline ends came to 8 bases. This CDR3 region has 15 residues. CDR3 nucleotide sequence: TGTGCCAGCAGCCCCATTAGCTCTGGGGCCAACGTCCTGACTTTC. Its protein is CASSPISSGANVLTF.

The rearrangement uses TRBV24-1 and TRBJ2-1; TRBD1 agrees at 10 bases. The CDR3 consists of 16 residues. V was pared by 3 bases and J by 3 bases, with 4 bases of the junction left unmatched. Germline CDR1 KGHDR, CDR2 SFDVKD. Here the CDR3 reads CATSDPGTGDYNEQFF. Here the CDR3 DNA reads TGTGCCACCAGTGATCCCGGGACAGGGGACTACAATGAGCAGTTCTTC.

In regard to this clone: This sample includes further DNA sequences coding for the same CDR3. Written as DNA, the CDR3 is TGTGCCAGCAGCAAAGGCGGACAGGGCTCCTACGAGCAGTACTTC. Amino acid sequence: CASSKGGQGSYEQYF. The chain has TRBV21-1 and TRBJ2-7; the table assigns TRBD1, which was not confirmed against the DNA. TRBV21-1 represents a pseudogene. The CDR3 is 15 residues long.

The chain's CDR3 is CASSLAAASATGELFF. The CDR3 DNA reads as TGTGCCAGCAGCTTGGCCGCGGCTTCCGCTACCGGGGAGCTGTTTTTT. The chain has TRBV5-4 and TRBJ2-2, with unresolved D. Germline CDR1 and CDR2: SGHNT and YYREEE (reference sequence). The CDR3 sequence is 16 residues long. The germline V and J ends were trimmed by 0 bases and 5 bases, with 14 bases remaining between them. Together with reference TRBV5-4 and TRBJ2-2, the CDR3 gives the full variable domain: ETGVTQSPTHLIKTRGQQVTLRCSSQSGHNTVSWYQQALGQGPQFIFQYYREEENGRGNFPPRFSGLQFPNYSSELNVNALELDDSALYLCASSLAAASATGELFFGEGSRLTVL.

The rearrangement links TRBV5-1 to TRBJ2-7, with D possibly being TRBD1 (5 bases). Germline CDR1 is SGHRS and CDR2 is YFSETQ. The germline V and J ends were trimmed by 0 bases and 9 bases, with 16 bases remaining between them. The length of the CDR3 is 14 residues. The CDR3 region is CASSLATDKLGQYF. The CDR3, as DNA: TGCGCCAGCAGCTTGGCCACGGACAAACTTGGGCAGTACTTC.

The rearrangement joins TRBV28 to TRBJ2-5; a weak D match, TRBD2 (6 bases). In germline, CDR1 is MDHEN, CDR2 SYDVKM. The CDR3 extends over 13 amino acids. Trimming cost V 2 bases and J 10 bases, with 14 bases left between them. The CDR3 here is CASSLKVRRDQYF. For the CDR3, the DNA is TGTGCCAGCAGTTTAAAAGTCCGGAGGGACCAGTACTTC. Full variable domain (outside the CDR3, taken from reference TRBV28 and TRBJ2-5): DVKVTQSSRYLVKRTGEKVFLECVQDMDHENMFWYRQDPGLGLRLIYFSYDVKMKEKGDIPEGYSVSREKKERFSLILESASTNQTSMYLCASSLKVRRDQYFGPGTRLLVL.

CDR3 amino acids: CASIGGSSSYNEQFF. In DNA form, the CDR3 reads TGTGCCAGCATTGGAGGATCGAGCTCCTACAATGAGCAGTTCTTC. The chain links TRBV7-8 to TRBJ2-1; D possibly corresponds to TRBD2 (5 bases). With 7 bases removed from V and 0 bases from J, the gap between germline ends came to 13 bases. Germline V lookup: CDR1 SGHVS, CDR2 FQNEAQ. The CDR3 covers 15 residues.

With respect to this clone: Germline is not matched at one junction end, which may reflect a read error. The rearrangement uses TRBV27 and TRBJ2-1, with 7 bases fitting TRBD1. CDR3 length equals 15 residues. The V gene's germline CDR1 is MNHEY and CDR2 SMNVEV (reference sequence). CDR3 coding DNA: TGTGCCAGCAATGCCAAAGGGACAGTTTACAATGGGCAGTTCTTC. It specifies CASNAKGTVYNGQFF.

As DNA, the CDR3 is TGTGCCAGCAGCCAACCTGCGCGCACAGATACGCAGTATTTT. It yields the protein CASSQPARTDTQYF. The genes are TRBV4-2 and TRBJ2-3, with unresolved D. The V end was cut by 2 bases, the J end by 1 base, with 7 bases between. The length of the CDR3 is 14 residues. CDR1 is LGHNA, CDR2 YNFKEQ, per germline.

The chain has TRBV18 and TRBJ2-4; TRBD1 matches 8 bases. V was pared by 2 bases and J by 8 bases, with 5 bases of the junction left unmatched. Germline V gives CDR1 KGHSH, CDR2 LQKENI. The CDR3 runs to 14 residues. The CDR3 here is CASSPGQGGDIQYF. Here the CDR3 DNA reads TGTGCCAGCTCACCAGGACAGGGCGGAGACATTCAGTACTTC.

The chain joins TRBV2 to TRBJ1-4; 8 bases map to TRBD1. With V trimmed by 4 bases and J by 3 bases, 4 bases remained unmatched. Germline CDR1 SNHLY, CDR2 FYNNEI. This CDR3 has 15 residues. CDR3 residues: CASSGQTGANEKLFF. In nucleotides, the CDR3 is TGTGCCAGCAGTGGACAGACAGGGGCTAATGAAAAACTGTTTTTT.

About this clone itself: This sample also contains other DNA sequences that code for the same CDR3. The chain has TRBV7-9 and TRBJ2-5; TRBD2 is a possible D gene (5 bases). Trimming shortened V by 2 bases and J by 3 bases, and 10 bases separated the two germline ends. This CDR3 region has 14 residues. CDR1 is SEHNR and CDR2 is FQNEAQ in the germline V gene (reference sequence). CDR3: CASSLSTGEETQYF. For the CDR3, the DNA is TGTGCCAGCAGCTTATCGACCGGGGAAGAGACCCAGTACTTC.

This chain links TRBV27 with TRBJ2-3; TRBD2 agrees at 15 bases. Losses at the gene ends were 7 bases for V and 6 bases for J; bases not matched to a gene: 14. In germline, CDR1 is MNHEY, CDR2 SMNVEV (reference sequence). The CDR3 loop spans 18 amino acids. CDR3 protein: CASTGLAGGRGSMDTQYF. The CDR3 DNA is TGTGCCAGCACCGGACTAGCGGGGGGGCGGGGTTCGATGGATACGCAGTATTTT.

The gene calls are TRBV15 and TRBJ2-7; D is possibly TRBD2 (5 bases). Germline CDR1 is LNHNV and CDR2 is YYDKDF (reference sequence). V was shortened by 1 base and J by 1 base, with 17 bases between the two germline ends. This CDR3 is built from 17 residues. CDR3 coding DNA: TGTGCCACCAGCAGAGCTGGTTCCGGGGTAGGATCCTACGAGCAGTACTTC. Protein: CATSRAGSGVGSYEQYF.

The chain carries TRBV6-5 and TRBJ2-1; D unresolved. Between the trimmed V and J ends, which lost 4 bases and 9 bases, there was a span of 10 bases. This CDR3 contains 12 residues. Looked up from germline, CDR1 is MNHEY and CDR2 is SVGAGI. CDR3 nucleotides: TGTGCCAGCAGTTTCGTAGCTGGTGAGCAGTTCTTC. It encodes CASSFVAGEQFF.

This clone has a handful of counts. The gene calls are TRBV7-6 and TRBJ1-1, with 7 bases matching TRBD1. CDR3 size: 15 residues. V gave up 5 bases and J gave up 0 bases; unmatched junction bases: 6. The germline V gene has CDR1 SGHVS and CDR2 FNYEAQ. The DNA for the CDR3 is TGTGCCAGCAGCATCGGGACAGCTATGAACACTGAAGCTTTCTTT. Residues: CASSIGTAMNTEAFF.

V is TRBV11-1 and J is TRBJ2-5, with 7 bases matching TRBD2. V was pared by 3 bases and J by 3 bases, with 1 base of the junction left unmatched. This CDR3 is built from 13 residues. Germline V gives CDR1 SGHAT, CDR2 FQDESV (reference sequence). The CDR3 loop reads CASSFGLEETQYF. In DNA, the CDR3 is TGTGCCAGCAGCTTCGGACTAGAAGAGACCCAGTACTTC.

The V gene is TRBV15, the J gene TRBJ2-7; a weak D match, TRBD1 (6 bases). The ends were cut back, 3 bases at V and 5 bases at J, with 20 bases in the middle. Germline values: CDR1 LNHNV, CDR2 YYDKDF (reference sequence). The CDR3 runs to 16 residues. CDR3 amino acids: CATSRDWGRSSNEQYF. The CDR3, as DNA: TGTGCCACCAGCAGGGACTGGGGGCGATCGTCCAACGAGCAGTACTTC.

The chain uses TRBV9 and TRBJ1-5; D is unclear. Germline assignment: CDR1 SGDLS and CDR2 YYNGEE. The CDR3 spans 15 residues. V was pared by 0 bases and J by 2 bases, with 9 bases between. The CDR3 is CASSVGTVGNQPQHF. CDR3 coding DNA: TGTGCCAGCAGCGTAGGAACGGTGGGCAATCAGCCCCAGCATTTT.

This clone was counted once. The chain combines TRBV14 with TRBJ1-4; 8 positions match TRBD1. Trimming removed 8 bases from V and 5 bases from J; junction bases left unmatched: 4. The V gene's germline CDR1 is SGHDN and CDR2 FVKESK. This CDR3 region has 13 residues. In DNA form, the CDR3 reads TGTGCCAGCCCTCACAGGGGGAATGAAAAACTGTTTTTT. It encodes CASPHRGNEKLFF.

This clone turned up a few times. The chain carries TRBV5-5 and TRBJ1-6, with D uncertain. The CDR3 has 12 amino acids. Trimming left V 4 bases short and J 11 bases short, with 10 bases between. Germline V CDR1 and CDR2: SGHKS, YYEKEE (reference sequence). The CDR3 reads CASSQQDPPLHF. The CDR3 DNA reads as TGTGCCAGCAGCCAGCAGGATCCACCCCTCCACTTT.

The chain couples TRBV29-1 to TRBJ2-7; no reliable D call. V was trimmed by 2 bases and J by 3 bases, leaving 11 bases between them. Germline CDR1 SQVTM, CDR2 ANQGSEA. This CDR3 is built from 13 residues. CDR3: CSVETIPSYEQYF. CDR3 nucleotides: TGCAGCGTTGAAACGATACCCAGCTACGAGCAGTACTTC.

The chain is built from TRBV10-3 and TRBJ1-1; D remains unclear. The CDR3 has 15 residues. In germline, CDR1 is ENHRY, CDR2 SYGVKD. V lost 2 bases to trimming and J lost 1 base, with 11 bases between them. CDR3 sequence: CAISESPDSNTEAFF. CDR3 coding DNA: TGTGCCATCAGTGAGAGTCCAGACTCGAACACTGAAGCTTTCTTT.